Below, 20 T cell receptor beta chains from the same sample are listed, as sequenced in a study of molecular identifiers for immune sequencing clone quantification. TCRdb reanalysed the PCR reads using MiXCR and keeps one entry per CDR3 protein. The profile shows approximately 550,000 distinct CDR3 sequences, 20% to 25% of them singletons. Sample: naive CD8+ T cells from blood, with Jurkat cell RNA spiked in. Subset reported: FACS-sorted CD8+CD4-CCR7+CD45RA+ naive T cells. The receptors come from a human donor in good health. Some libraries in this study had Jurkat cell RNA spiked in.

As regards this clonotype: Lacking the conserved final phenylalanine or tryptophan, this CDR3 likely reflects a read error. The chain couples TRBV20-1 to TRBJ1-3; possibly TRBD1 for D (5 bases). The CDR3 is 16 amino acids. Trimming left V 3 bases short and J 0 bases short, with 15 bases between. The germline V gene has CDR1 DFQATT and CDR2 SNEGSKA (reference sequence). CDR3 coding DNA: TGCAGTGCTAGTCGTTGGGAGGGGAACTCTGGAAACACCATATATCTT. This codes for CSASRWEGNSGNTIYL.

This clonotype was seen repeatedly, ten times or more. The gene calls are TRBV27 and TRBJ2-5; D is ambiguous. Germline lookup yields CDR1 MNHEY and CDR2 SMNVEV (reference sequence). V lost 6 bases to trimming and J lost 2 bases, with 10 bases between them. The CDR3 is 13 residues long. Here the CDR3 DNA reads TGTGCCAGCAGAGGTCTAATACAAGAGACCCAGTACTTC. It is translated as CASRGLIQETQYF.

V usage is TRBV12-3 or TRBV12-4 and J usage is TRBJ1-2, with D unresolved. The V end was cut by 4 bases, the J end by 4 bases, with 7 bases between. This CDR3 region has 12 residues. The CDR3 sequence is CASSSVLYGYTF. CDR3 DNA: TGTGCCAGCAGTTCCGTCCTCTATGGCTACACCTTC.

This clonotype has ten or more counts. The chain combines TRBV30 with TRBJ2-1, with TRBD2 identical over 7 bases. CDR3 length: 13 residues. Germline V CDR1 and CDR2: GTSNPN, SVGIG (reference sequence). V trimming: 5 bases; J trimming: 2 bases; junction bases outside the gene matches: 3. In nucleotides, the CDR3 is TGTGCCTGGGGACTAGGCCCCTACAATGAGCAGTTCTTC. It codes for CAWGLGPYNEQFF.

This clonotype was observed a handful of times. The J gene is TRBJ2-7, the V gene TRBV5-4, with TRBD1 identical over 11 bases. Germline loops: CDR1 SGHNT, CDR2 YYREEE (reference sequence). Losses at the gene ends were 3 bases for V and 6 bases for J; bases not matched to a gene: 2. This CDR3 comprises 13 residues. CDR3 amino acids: CASSWGQGGEQYF. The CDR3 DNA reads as TGTGCCAGCAGCTGGGGACAGGGGGGCGAGCAGTACTTC.

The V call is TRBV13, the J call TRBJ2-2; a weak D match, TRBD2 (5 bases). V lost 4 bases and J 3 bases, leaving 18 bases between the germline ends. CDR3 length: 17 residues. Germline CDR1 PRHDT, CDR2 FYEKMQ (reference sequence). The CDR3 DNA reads TGTGCCAGCAGCTCAAGTGGACTGGTAATAGACACCGGGGAGCTGTTTTTT. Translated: CASSSSGLVIDTGELFF.

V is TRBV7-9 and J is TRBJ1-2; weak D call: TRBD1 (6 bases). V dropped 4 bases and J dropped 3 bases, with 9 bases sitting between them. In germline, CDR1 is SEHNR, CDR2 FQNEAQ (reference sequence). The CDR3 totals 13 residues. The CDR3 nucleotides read TGTGCCAGCAGCTCAGGACAGTACTATGGCTACACCTTC. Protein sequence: CASSSGQYYGYTF.

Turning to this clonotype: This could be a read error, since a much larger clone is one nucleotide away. Here the CDR3 DNA reads TGTGCCAGCAGTTATGGGACTAGCGGGAGGAGAGAGCAGTACTTC. Its translation: CASSYGTSGRREQYF. The chain links TRBV6-5 to TRBJ2-5, with 15 bases fitting TRBD2. Trimming removed 3 bases from V and 11 bases from J; junction bases left unmatched: 7. Looked up from germline, CDR1 is MNHEY and CDR2 is SVGAGI. The CDR3 contains 15 residues.

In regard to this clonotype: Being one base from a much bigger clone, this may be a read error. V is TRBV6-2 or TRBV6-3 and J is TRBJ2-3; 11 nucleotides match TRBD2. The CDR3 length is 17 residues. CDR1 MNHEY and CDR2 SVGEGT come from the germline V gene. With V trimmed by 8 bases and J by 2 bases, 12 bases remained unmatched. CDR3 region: CASGFSTSGGYTDTQYF. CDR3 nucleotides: TGTGCCAGCGGTTTTTCAACTAGCGGGGGTTACACAGATACGCAGTATTTT.

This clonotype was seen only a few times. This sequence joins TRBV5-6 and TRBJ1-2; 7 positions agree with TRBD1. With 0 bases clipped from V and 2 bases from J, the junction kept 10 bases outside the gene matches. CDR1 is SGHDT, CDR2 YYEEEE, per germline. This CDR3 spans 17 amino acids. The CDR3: CASSLVFYRQGNYGYTF. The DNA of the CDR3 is TGTGCCAGCAGCTTGGTTTTTTATCGACAGGGCAACTATGGCTACACCTTC.

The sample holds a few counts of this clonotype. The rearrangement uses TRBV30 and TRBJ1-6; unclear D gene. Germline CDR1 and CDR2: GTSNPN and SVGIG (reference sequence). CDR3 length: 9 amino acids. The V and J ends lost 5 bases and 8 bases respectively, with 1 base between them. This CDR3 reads CAWHSPLHF. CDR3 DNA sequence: TGTGCCTGGCATTCACCCCTCCACTTT.

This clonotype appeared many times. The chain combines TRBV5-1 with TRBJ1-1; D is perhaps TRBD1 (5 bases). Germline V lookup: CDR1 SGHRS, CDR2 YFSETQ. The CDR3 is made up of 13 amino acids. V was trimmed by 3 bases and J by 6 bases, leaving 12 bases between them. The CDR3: CASSSAGIAEAFF. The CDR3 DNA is TGCGCCAGCAGCTCGGCAGGGATCGCTGAAGCTTTCTTT.

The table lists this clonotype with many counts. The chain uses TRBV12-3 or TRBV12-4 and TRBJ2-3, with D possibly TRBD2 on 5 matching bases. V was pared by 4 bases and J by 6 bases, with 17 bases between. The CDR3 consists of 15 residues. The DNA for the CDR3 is TGTGCCAGCAGTTCAGAGGGTCCCGTTGGGGATACGCAGTATTTT. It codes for CASSSEGPVGDTQYF.

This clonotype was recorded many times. This CDR3 reads CASSFSSGAYEQYF. For the CDR3, the DNA is TGTGCCAGCAGCTTCTCCAGCGGGGCCTACGAGCAGTACTTC. The rearrangement uses TRBV7-9 and TRBJ2-7, with 7 bases identical to TRBD2. Germline lookup yields CDR1 SEHNR and CDR2 FQNEAQ (reference sequence). After removal of 3 bases from V and 2 bases from J, the junction contained 4 bases not matched to a gene. The CDR3 is 14 residues long.

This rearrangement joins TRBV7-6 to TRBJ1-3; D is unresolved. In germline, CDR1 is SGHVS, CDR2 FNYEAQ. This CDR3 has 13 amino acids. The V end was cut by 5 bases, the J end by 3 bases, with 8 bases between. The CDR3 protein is CASSKTFGNTIYF. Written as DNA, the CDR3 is TGTGCCAGCAGCAAAACCTTTGGAAACACCATATATTTT.

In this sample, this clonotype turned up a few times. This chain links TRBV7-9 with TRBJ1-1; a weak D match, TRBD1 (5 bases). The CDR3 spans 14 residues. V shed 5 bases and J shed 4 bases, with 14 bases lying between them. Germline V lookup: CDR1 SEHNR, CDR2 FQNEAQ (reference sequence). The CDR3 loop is CASSPRTGSTEAFF. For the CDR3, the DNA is TGTGCCAGCAGCCCCAGAACAGGAAGCACTGAAGCTTTCTTT. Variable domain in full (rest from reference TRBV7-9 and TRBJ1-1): DTGVSQNPRHKITKRGQNVTFRCDPISEHNRLYWYRQTLGQGPEFLTYFQNEAQLEKSRLLSDRFSAERPKGSFSTLEIQRTEQGDSAMYLCASSPRTGSTEAFFGQGTRLTVV.

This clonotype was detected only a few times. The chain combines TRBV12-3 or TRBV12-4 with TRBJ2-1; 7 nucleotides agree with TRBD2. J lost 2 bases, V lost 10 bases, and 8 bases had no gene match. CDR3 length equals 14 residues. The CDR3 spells CATRIAGAYNEQFF. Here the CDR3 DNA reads TGTGCCACCCGAATAGCGGGTGCCTACAATGAGCAGTTCTTC.

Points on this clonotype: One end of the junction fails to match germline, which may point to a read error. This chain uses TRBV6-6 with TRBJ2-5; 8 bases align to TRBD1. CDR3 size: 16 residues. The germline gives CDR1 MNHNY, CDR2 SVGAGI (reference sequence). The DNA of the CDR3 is TGTGCCGGCAGTTACTCGGACAGGGAGATGGGAGAGACCCAGTACTTC. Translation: CAGSYSDREMGETQYF.

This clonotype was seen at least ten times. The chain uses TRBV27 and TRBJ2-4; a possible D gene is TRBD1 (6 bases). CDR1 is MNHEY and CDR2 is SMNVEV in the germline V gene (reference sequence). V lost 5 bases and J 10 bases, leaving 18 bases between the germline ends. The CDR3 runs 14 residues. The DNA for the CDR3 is TGTGCCAGCAGTCCCCTACAGGGCTCAGGGATTCAGTACTTC. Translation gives CASSPLQGSGIQYF.

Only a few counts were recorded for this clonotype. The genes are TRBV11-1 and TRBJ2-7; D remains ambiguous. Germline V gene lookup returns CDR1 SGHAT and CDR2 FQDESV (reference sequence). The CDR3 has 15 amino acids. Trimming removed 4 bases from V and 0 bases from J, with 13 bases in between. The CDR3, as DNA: TGTGCCAGCAGCTACCCGGGCCAGAGCTCCTACGAGCAGTACTTC. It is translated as CASSYPGQSSYEQYF. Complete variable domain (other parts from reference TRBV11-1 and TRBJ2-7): EAEVAQSPRYKITEKSQAVAFWCDPISGHATLYWYRQILGQGPELLVQFQDESVVDDSQLPKDRFSAERLKGVDSTLKIQPAELGDSAMYLCASSYPGQSSYEQYFGPGTRLTVT.